Listed here are 14 T cell receptor beta chains from one sample, sequenced in a study of cytomegalovirus exposure and HLA in healthy donors. The PCR employed 60 Vbeta primers together with 13 Jbeta primers. Clones were read by immunoSEQ multiplex PCR, and TCRdb kept only the in-frame ones, dropping some. This sample has some 150,000 clones, with approximately 80% found just once. Source material: PBMCs. The receptor source for this set is a man in his forties in good health and CMV-seropositive.

V is TRBV5-1 and J is TRBJ1-2, with a tentative D call TRBD1 (6 bases). Germline V lookup: CDR1 SGHRS, CDR2 YFSETQ. With 4 bases removed from V and 4 bases from J, the gap between germline ends came to 14 bases. The CDR3 sequence is 14 residues long. This CDR3 reads CASSVDSYPYGYTF. CDR3 nucleotides: TGCGCCAGCAGCGTGGACAGCTATCCCTATGGCTACACCTTC.

The chain combines TRBV6-1 with TRBJ1-5; D not certain. The CDR3 is 13 amino acids. CDR1 MNHNS and CDR2 SASEGT come from the germline V gene. V lost 7 bases, J lost 1 base, and 8 bases lay in between. The CDR3 sequence is CASMRVSNQPQHF. CDR3 nucleotide sequence: TGTGCCAGCATGAGGGTAAGCAATCAGCCCCAGCATTTT.

This chain uses TRBV7-3 with TRBJ1-1; TRBD1 might be the D (5 bases). Germline CDR1 and CDR2: SGHTA and FQGTGA. Deletions cut 5 bases from V and 1 base from J, with 14 bases between. This CDR3 spans 15 amino acids. The CDR3, as DNA: TGTGCCAGCAGCCCTTCGTCAGGGCGGAACACTGAAGCTTTCTTT. Translating gives CASSPSSGRNTEAFF.

J is TRBJ1-1 and V is TRBV10-3; TRBD1 might be the D (5 bases). The germline CDR1 and CDR2 sequences are ENHRY and SYGVKD. The ends were cut back, 7 bases at V and 2 bases at J, with 14 bases in the middle. The CDR3 has 14 amino acids. The CDR3 DNA sequence: TGTGCCATCAATGACAGAAGTCTTAACACTGAAGCTTTCTTT. The encoded protein is CAINDRSLNTEAFF.

The chain employs TRBV23-1 and TRBJ1-2; 8 bases fit TRBD1. TRBV23-1 is an ORF, with its function uncertain. The CDR3 contains 16 residues. Trimming removed 2 bases from V and 9 bases from J; junction bases left unmatched: 14. The CDR3 region is CASSQPGTGAALSYTF. In nucleotides, the CDR3 is TGCGCCAGCAGTCAACCTGGGACAGGCGCAGCCCTGAGCTACACCTTC.

This clone was picked up one time. CDR3 in amino acids: CASSLTGVNEQFF. In nucleotides, the CDR3 is TGTGCCAGCAGCTTAACAGGGGTCAATGAGCAGTTCTTC. The chain recombines TRBV7-3 with TRBJ2-1; weak D call: TRBD1 (5 bases). This CDR3 contains 13 residues. V was clipped by 0 bases and J by 6 bases, with 6 bases between them. Germline V gene sequence: CDR1 SGHTA, CDR2 FQGTGA. Full variable domain (outside the CDR3, taken from reference TRBV7-3 and TRBJ2-1): GAGVSQTPSNKVTEKGKYVELRCDPISGHTALYWYRQSLGQGPEFLIYFQGTGAADDSGLPNDRFFAVRPEGSVSTLKIQRTERGDSAVYLCASSLTGVNEQFFGPGTRLTVL.

This clone was detected once. The rearrangement uses TRBV7-3 and TRBJ2-1, with D perhaps matching TRBD2 (5 bases). The CDR3 is 13 amino acids. The ends were cut back, 1 base at V and 5 bases at J, with 6 bases in the middle. CDR1 SGHTA and CDR2 FQGTGA come from the germline V gene. CDR3 bases: TGTGCCAGCAGCTTAAACGGGAACAATGAGCAGTTCTTC. This codes for CASSLNGNNEQFF.

The chain combines TRBV2 with TRBJ2-7; TRBD2 agrees at 10 bases. The CDR3 loop spans 17 amino acids. Germline trimming cut 4 bases from V and 5 bases from J; bases unmatched to any gene: 14. Germline values: CDR1 SNHLY, CDR2 FYNNEI. The CDR3 nucleotides are TGTGCCAGCAGTGTACTAGCGGGAAGTTCTCGCCCTCACGAGCAGTACTTC. Translation: CASSVLAGSSRPHEQYF.

V gene TRBV5-1 combines with J gene TRBJ2-1; D is unresolved. V was trimmed by 0 bases and J by 4 bases, leaving 11 bases between them. Germline-derived CDR1 and CDR2 are SGHRS and YFSETQ. This CDR3 spans 15 amino acids. The CDR3 nucleotides are TGCGCCAGCAGCTTGGGTTCTGTTAGTTACAATGAGCAGTTCTTC. Protein product: CASSLGSVSYNEQFF. The full variable domain, in which reference TRBV5-1 and TRBJ2-1 provide the parts outside the CDR3, is KAGVTQTPRYLIKTRGQQVTLSCSPISGHRSVSWYQQTPGQGLQFLFEYFSETQRNKGNFPGRFSGRQFSNSRSEMNVSTLELGDSALYLCASSLGSVSYNEQFFGPGTRLTVL.

The V and J genes are TRBV2 and TRBJ2-7; maybe TRBD1 (6 bases). Germline V gene lookup returns CDR1 SNHLY and CDR2 FYNNEI. This CDR3 is 12 amino acids long. Trimming removed 6 bases from V and 4 bases from J, with 10 bases in between. The CDR3 DNA reads as TGTGCCAGCAGAAACAGGGTGTACGAGCAGTACTTC. It translates to CASRNRVYEQYF.

The V call is TRBV7-8, the J call TRBJ1-2; TRBD1 is a possible D gene (5 bases). Germline V gene sequence: CDR1 SGHVS, CDR2 FQNEAQ. The V end was cut by 4 bases, the J end by 3 bases, with 12 bases between. The CDR3 has 14 residues. The chain's CDR3 is CASSSSPGYYGYTF. The DNA of the CDR3 is TGTGCCAGCAGCTCATCCCCAGGGTACTATGGCTACACCTTC.

The gene calls are TRBV10-3 and TRBJ2-7, with 7 bases aligning to TRBD1. Trimming took 5 bases from V and 2 from J; bases not matched to a gene: 6. Germline assignment: CDR1 ENHRY and CDR2 SYGVKD. The CDR3 sequence is 14 residues long. The CDR3 region is CAISTPQGTYEQYF. In nucleotides, the CDR3 is TGTGCCATCAGTACTCCACAGGGGACCTACGAGCAGTACTTC.

V usage is TRBV6-1 and J usage is TRBJ1-2; 9 bases agree with TRBD1. The junction had 10 bases not matched to a gene; V was cut back by 2 bases and J by 6 bases. CDR3 length equals 16 residues. Germline V CDR1 and CDR2: MNHNS, SASEGT. In DNA form, the CDR3 reads TGTGCCAGCAGTGAAAGAAGGAGGACAGGGGACGATGGCTACACCTTC. Translation gives CASSERRRTGDDGYTF.

A single count supports this clone. The rearrangement joins TRBV14 to TRBJ2-7; TRBD1 might be the D (6 bases). V dropped 0 bases and J dropped 1 base, with 10 bases sitting between them. CDR1 SGHDN and CDR2 FVKESK come from the germline V gene. The CDR3 sequence is 15 residues long. The CDR3 DNA reads as TGTGCCAGCAGCCAAGATCCAACAGGGTCCTACGAGCAGTACTTC. The encoded protein is CASSQDPTGSYEQYF. The entire variable domain, with the rest obtained from reference TRBV14 and TRBJ2-7, is as follows: EAGVTQFPSHSVIEKGQTVTLRCDPISGHDNLYWYRRVMGKEIKFLLHFVKESKQDESGMPNNRFLAERTGGTYSTLKVQPAELEDSGVYFCASSQDPTGSYEQYFGPGTRLTVT.